The next 3 T cell receptor beta chains were all read from a single sample in a study of cytomegalovirus exposure and HLA in healthy donors. It was with 60 Vbeta and 13 Jbeta primers that the PCR ran. This table comes from immunoSEQ multiplex PCR, and its TCRdb copy is limited to in-frame clones, with some not included. The repertoire consists of about 130,000 clones, with about 84% occurring once and the leading ten covering around 4%. Sample: PBMCs. The receptors were gathered from a man in his late teens or twenties in good health and CMV-seropositive.

The chain combines TRBV25-1 with TRBJ2-2; D is unresolved. CDR1 and CDR2 (germline): MGHDK, SYGVNS. The CDR3 has 13 amino acids. With 0 bases removed from V and 5 bases from J, the gap between germline ends came to 4 bases. CDR3 sequence: CASSEYNTGELFF. CDR3 nucleotide sequence: TGTGCCAGCAGTGAATATAATACCGGGGAGCTGTTTTTT.

The gene calls are TRBV6-6 and TRBJ1-2; D is possibly TRBD1 (5 bases). The germline V gene encodes CDR1 MNHNY and CDR2 SVGAGI (reference sequence). The V end lost 2 bases, the J end lost 5 bases, and 12 bases lay between the germline ends. There are 14 residues in the CDR3. CDR3: CASSYVGAYYGYTF. The CDR3 region has the DNA TGTGCCAGCAGTTACGTTGGGGCTTATTATGGCTACACCTTC.

The J gene is TRBJ2-7, the V gene TRBV25-1; perhaps TRBD1 as D (6 bases). Trimming cost V 6 bases and J 2 bases, with 14 bases left between them. This CDR3 is 14 amino acids long. Germline V gene sequence: CDR1 MGHDK, CDR2 SYGVNS. The CDR3 loop is CASSPWDITYEQYF. The CDR3 DNA is TGTGCCAGCAGCCCGTGGGACATCACCTACGAGCAGTACTTC.